A selection of T cell receptor beta chains follows, all from one sample in a study of shared clonotypes between healthy human individuals. The assay was immunoSEQ multiplex PCR, and TCRdb's table has in-frame clones only and misses some. This table has over 400,000 clones, 81% appearing once. The sample consisted of PBMCs. The receptors were sampled from a middle-aged woman in good health. Some clones in this sample may be carry-over from other donors' samples. CDR3s include the opening cysteine and the closing phenylalanine or tryptophan. D genes are given only for firm matches. The listing skips clone size in some rows; elsewhere it reads once, few, many or a size class.

V: TRBV7-3; size: NA; J: TRBJ2-2; D: TRBD1; CDR3: CASSHNRGQGGELFF
V: TRBV5-5; size: NA; J: TRBJ2-1; D: TRBD2; CDR3: CASSPSIVAGLNEQFF
V: TRBV5-4; size: NA; J: TRBJ1-1; D: NA; CDR3: CASSWGTANTEAFF
V: TRBV28; size: NA; J: TRBJ1-5; D: NA; CDR3: CASSLHGGQGSGQPQHF
V: TRBV6-1; size: NA; J: TRBJ1-2; D: NA; CDR3: CASIRGYGADYGYTF
V: TRBV7-2; size: NA; J: TRBJ2-7; D: TRBD1; CDR3: CASSWDRDIGEQYF
V: TRBV30; size: NA; J: TRBJ1-5; D: NA; CDR3: CAWSRTGNQPQHF
V: TRBV6-5; size: NA; J: TRBJ2-7; D: NA; CDR3: CAGSARTCYEQYF
V: TRBV7-8; size: NA; J: TRBJ2-7; D: TRBD2; CDR3: CASTLGASGTIYEQYF
V: TRBV11-2; size: NA; J: TRBJ2-3; D: TRBD2; CDR3: CASSLRTSGSVTDTQYF
V: TRBV27; size: NA; J: TRBJ2-7; D: NA; CDR3: CASSSLPSYEQYF
V: TRBV30; size: NA; J: TRBJ2-1; D: TRBD2; CDR3: CAWAPGLADNEQFF
V: TRBV4-2; size: few; J: TRBJ2-6; D: NA; CDR3: CASSQNSGSGANVLTF
V: TRBV2; size: NA; J: TRBJ2-7; D: NA; CDR3: CASSPGRAGSYEQYF
V: TRBV4-1; size: NA; J: TRBJ1-4; D: TRBD1; CDR3: CASSNRDRDGDEKLFF
V: TRBV6-6; size: NA; J: TRBJ2-2; D: NA; CDR3: CACRSGTDTGELFF
V: TRBV30; size: NA; J: TRBJ1-1; D: TRBD1; CDR3: CAWSGTGGAGPTEAFF
V: TRBV28; size: NA; J: TRBJ2-7; D: NA; CDR3: CASRSGTEQYF
V: TRBV5-1; size: few; J: TRBJ1-3; D: TRBD1; CDR3: CASGTGLPSGNTIYF
V: TRBV6-4; size: NA; J: TRBJ2-1; D: TRBD2; CDR3: CASSLAGGGNEQFF
V: TRBV7-9; size: NA; J: TRBJ1-3; D: NA; CDR3: CASSLGPLTGGGNTIYF
V: TRBV7-9; size: many; J: TRBJ2-1; D: NA; CDR3: CASSLGRFGNEQFF
V: TRBV4-3; size: NA; J: TRBJ2-7; D: NA; CDR3: CASSQDTGSSYEQYF
V: TRBV4-3; size: NA; J: TRBJ1-1; D: NA; CDR3: CASSLYSLNTEAFF
V: TRBV19; size: NA; J: TRBJ1-5; D: NA; CDR3: CASSIGNSNQPQHF
V: TRBV5-4; size: NA; J: TRBJ1-2; D: NA; CDR3: CASSLVGVSDYGYTF
V: TRBV6-1; size: NA; J: TRBJ2-7; D: TRBD1; CDR3: CASSDIGTGVSYEQYF
V: TRBV29-1; size: NA; J: TRBJ2-1; D: TRBD2; CDR3: CSVPPWGGIREQFF
V: TRBV5-4; size: NA; J: TRBJ2-1; D: NA; CDR3: CASSLPGPGEDEQFF
V: TRBV7-9; size: NA; J: TRBJ2-3; D: NA; CDR3: CASSPRGTDTQYF
V: TRBV19; size: once; J: TRBJ2-7; D: NA; CDR3: CASTPQALYSGTLNLYEQYF
V: TRBV7-9; size: few; J: TRBJ2-6; D: NA; CDR3: CASSLEAASGANVLTF
V: TRBV11-2; size: few; J: TRBJ2-7; D: TRBD2; CDR3: CASSPRASGDYEQYF
V: TRBV28; size: NA; J: TRBJ1-2; D: TRBD1; CDR3: CASRDQGVRVNYGYTF
V: TRBV7-8; size: NA; J: TRBJ2-7; D: NA; CDR3: CASSLVSSYEQYF
V: TRBV2; size: NA; J: TRBJ2-7; D: NA; CDR3: CASTGGVTSHEQYF
V: TRBV5-1; size: few; J: TRBJ2-5; D: TRBD2; CDR3: CASSFSGSHGETQYF
V: TRBV5-1; size: few; J: TRBJ2-7; D: NA; CDR3: CASSSDVGPSYEQYF
V: TRBV5-4; size: NA; J: TRBJ2-2; D: TRBD2; CDR3: CASSSMTSGSVGELFF